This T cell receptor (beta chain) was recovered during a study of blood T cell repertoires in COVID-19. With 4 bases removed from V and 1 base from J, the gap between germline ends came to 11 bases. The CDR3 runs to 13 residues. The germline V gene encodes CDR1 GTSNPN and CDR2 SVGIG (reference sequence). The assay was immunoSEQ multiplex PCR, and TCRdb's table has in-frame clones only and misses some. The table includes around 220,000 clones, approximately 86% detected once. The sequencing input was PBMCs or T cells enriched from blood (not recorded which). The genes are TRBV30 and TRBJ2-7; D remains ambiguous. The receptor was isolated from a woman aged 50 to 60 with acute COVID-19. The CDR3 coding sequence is TGTGCCTGGAAGGTAGCCAATTCCTACGAGCAGTACTTC. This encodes CAWKVANSYEQYF. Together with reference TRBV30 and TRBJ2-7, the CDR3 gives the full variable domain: SQTIHQWPATLVQPVGSPLSLECTVEGTSNPNLYWYRQAAGRGLQLLFYSVGIGQISSEVPQNLSASRPQDRQFILSSKKLLLSDSGFYLCAWKVANSYEQYFGPGTRLTVT.